This T cell receptor (beta chain) was identified in a study of siplizumab effects on memory and regulatory T cells. Germline V CDR1 and CDR2: SGHNT, YENEEA. V was trimmed by 5 bases and J by 1 base, leaving 20 bases between them. The CDR3 is made up of 17 amino acids. Some clones are missing from TCRdb's copy, which holds only in-frame ones; the method was immunoSEQ multiplex PCR. This sample carries some 120,000 clones, approximately 94% of them seen once, and the ten largest clones take roughly 1.7%. This TCR derives from a human donor in good health. What was sequenced was non-Treg CD4+ T cells sorted from blood. The V gene is TRBV11-3, the J gene TRBJ1-1; possible D gene TRBD1, 5 bases. The CDR3 region is CASSLPARDGKNTEAFF. CDR3 DNA: TGTGCCAGCAGCCTGCCAGCGAGGGACGGTAAGAACACTGAAGCTTTCTTT.